Listed below are T cell receptor beta chains from one sample, sequenced in a study of control samples from healthy donors and cancer patients. Repertoires were generated with immunoSEQ multiplex PCR, while TCRdb's copy carries only in-frame clones and drops some. Of approximately 100,000 clones listed, about 89% are singletons. The material sequenced was blood. The receptors were sampled from a man aged 25-45 years in good health. The conserved cysteine and the conserved F or W are not part of the CDR3 here. Each record gives: clone size, V gene, CDR3 protein. Size is stated for part of the rows, as once, few or many counts, or as a class when the clone is expanded.

- TRBV11-2 ASSLVTALGVYNEQF
- TRBV5-1 ASSLAGGTDLTNYGYT
few TRBV25-1 ASSESGLSYGYT
- TRBV18 ASSPLRTGWKSTDTQY
- TRBV11-2 ASSWLAPDTQY
- TRBV5-1 ASSPAYDASTDTQY
- TRBV2 ASSPIVPGLAGGWEHYYEQY
- TRBV5-1 ASSPYGRDTEAF
few TRBV7-2 ASSLARTDYEQY
- TRBV7-9 ASSLGTRTEAF
- TRBV6-5 ATSPRVDTQY
- TRBV7-2 ASRAGAGNTIY